This T cell receptor (beta chain) was recovered during a study of T cells in Graves' hyperthyroidism and ophthalmopathy. Using RNA transcripts as the source, TCR beta CDR3 regions were amplified. The HTBI primer set drove a first-round RT-PCR of the TCR CDR3. Each CDR3 protein gets one entry after TCRdb re-called the multiplex PCR reads with MiXCR. The sample contains roughly 300,000 distinct CDR3 sequences, about 15% of which appear only once. Disease duration under 2 months; hyperthyroidism patients were aged 18 to 65. Using around 10 ml of fresh peripheral blood, PBMCs were prepared. Trimming took 4 bases from V and 8 from J; bases not matched to a gene: 15. Germline V gene lookup returns CDR1 SEHNR and CDR2 FQNEAQ (reference sequence). This CDR3 spans 18 amino acids.

The gene calls are TRBV7-9 and TRBJ2-1; TRBD2 matches at 12 bases. This sequence originates from a young woman with Graves' hyperthyroidism. Sequences were obtained from blood. CDR3 DNA sequence: TGTGCCAGCAGCTGCCCCCCCCTAGCGGGAGGGGTTTTGGATGAGCAGTTCTTC. This encodes CASSCPPLAGGVLDEQFF.